These 26 T cell receptor beta chains were all obtained from the same sample, sequenced in a study of shared clonotypes between healthy human individuals. Sequencing used immunoSEQ multiplex PCR; TCRdb keeps in-frame clones, though not all of them. Of hundreds of thousands of clones in the sample, about 96% were seen once. Selected positively for CCR7 and CD45RO-negative, naive CD8 cells excluded terminally differentiated effector memory CD45RA+ cells. Sequenced sample: naive CD8+ T cells sorted from blood. The receptors were sampled from a woman in her twenties or thirties in good health.

The rearrangement joins TRBV5-1 to TRBJ2-5; a possible D gene is TRBD1 (6 bases). Per germline, CDR1 SGHRS and CDR2 YFSETQ. Trimming took 7 bases from V and 3 from J, leaving 13 bases between them. The CDR3 covers 13 residues. CDR3 sequence (DNA): TGCGCCAGCGACGGGACAATTAAAGAGACCCAGTACTTC. It encodes CASDGTIKETQYF.

The chain uses TRBV30 and TRBJ2-1, with TRBD2 as a possible D gene (6 bases). V shed 2 bases and J shed 8 bases, with 13 bases lying between them. The CDR3 consists of 13 residues. CDR1 and CDR2 from the germline V gene are GTSNPN and SVGIG (reference sequence). CDR3 coding DNA: TGTGCCTGGAGTCTCATGGGGGGAGATGAGCAGTTCTTC. Translating it yields CAWSLMGGDEQFF.

J is TRBJ1-2 and V is TRBV9; D might be TRBD1 (5 bases). In germline, CDR1 is SGDLS, CDR2 YYNGEE. Deletions cut 3 bases from V and 4 bases from J, with 16 bases between. The CDR3 is 15 amino acids. In DNA form, the CDR3 reads TGTGCCAGCAGCGCGGCAGGGTCGGGCCTCTATGGCTACACCTTC. Translating gives CASSAAGSGLYGYTF.

This chain joins TRBV19 and TRBJ2-1; D possibly corresponds to TRBD1 (6 bases). Trimming took off 9 bases at V and 9 bases at J, with 18 bases between the two ends. The CDR3 has 13 amino acids. Germline V gene data show CDR1 as LNHDA and CDR2 as SQIVND (reference sequence). CDR3 amino acids: CASRTDSRSEQFF. The CDR3 nucleotides read TGTGCCAGCAGGACAGACAGCAGGAGTGAGCAGTTCTTC.

This clone was recorded only once. The rearrangement links TRBV19 to TRBJ1-5, with 9 nucleotides matching TRBD1. J gave up 1 base and V 7 bases, and 5 bases lay outside the gene matches. The CDR3 runs 15 residues. Germline CDR1 is LNHDA and CDR2 is SQIVND (reference sequence). The CDR3 DNA follows: TGTGCCAGTATGACCGGGACAGGGAGCAATCAGCCCCAGCATTTT. It yields the protein CASMTGTGSNQPQHF.

This clone is a singleton in its sample. The chain joins TRBV27 to TRBJ2-1; maybe TRBD2 (5 bases). Germline V gene sequence: CDR1 MNHEY, CDR2 SMNVEV (reference sequence). Trimming cost V 3 bases and J 9 bases, with 6 bases left between them. This CDR3 comprises 11 residues. For the CDR3, the DNA is TGTGCCAGCAGTTTCAGCGGTGAGCAGTTCTTC. Translated, it gives CASSFSGEQFF.

The CDR3 loop reads CASSDGPGSANYGYTF. Written as DNA, the CDR3 is TGTGCCAGCAGTGATGGGCCGGGATCAGCTAACTATGGCTACACCTTC. This rearrangement joins TRBV6-1 to TRBJ1-2; D call uncertain. V shed 3 bases and J shed 0 bases, with 14 bases lying between them. Germline assignment: CDR1 MNHNS and CDR2 SASEGT. The CDR3 is made up of 16 amino acids.

J is TRBJ1-2 and V is TRBV9; TRBD1 aligns across 10 bases. V lost 4 bases to trimming and J lost 4 bases; unmatched junction nucleotides: 16. The CDR3 contains 18 residues. CDR1 SGDLS and CDR2 YYNGEE come from the germline V gene. The CDR3, as DNA: TGTGCCAGCAGCCCATTCGGGACAGGGGCCGCTCCAGGCTATGGCTACACCTTC. It codes for CASSPFGTGAAPGYGYTF.

This clone appeared a single time. This rearrangement joins TRBV2 to TRBJ2-2; TRBD1 matches at 7 bases. V was pared by 7 bases and J by 5 bases, with 16 bases of the junction left unmatched. Looked up from germline, CDR1 is SNHLY and CDR2 is FYNNEI. CDR3 size: 17 residues. Here the CDR3 reads CASTRQGEVIETGELFF. Here the CDR3 DNA reads TGTGCCAGCACCCGACAGGGAGAGGTGATTGAAACCGGGGAGCTGTTTTTT.

CDR3: CASGETSGSTDTQYF. For the CDR3, the DNA is TGTGCCAGCGGGGAAACTAGCGGTTCCACAGATACGCAGTATTTT. The chain is built from TRBV7-9 and TRBJ2-3; 8 bases line up with TRBD2. This CDR3 comprises 15 residues. CDR1 and CDR2 from the germline V gene are SEHNR and FQNEAQ (reference sequence). V lost 8 bases, J lost 2 bases, and 9 bases stayed unmatched.

V is TRBV4-1 and J is TRBJ2-2; tentatively, D is TRBD1 (6 bases). CDR3 length: 17 residues. CDR1 and CDR2 (germline): MGHRA, YSYEKL. The ends were cut back, 0 bases at V and 4 bases at J, with 15 bases in the middle. The CDR3 loop is CASSQEQPKGGTGELFF. The CDR3 nucleotides are TGCGCCAGCAGCCAAGAGCAGCCAAAAGGGGGCACCGGGGAGCTGTTTTTT.

The rearrangement joins TRBV9 to TRBJ1-5; D possibly corresponds to TRBD1 (5 bases). This CDR3 is 15 amino acids long. CDR1 and CDR2 from the germline V gene are SGDLS and YYNGEE. With 0 bases removed from V and 3 bases from J, the gap between germline ends came to 10 bases. The CDR3 loop is CASSVGGGVNQPQHF. The CDR3 DNA reads as TGTGCCAGCAGCGTAGGGGGAGGGGTCAATCAGCCCCAGCATTTT.

The chain joins TRBV2 to TRBJ2-1, with D tentatively TRBD2 (6 bases). Germline CDR1 and CDR2: SNHLY and FYNNEI. V was shortened by 8 bases and J by 0 bases, with 11 bases between the two germline ends. This CDR3 has 14 residues. CDR3 DNA sequence: TGTGCCAGCGGTCCAGCGGGCTCCTACAATGAGCAGTTCTTC. It translates to CASGPAGSYNEQFF.

The V gene is TRBV6-1, the J gene TRBJ2-3; D not resolved. V gave up 1 base and J gave up 2 bases, with 10 bases separating them. The CDR3 covers 15 residues. The germline CDR1 and CDR2 sequences are MNHNS and SASEGT. The CDR3 DNA sequence: TGTGCCAGCAGTGAAGGGCTCGCAGACACAGATACGCAGTATTTT. Translation: CASSEGLADTDTQYF.

The V call is TRBV28, the J call TRBJ1-3; D remains unclear. Germline V gene data show CDR1 as MDHEN and CDR2 as SYDVKM. The CDR3 spans 15 residues. Trimming cost V 6 bases and J 0 bases, with 12 bases left between them. For the CDR3, the DNA is TGTGCCAGCAGCCACTTCGGGCACTCTGGAAACACCATATATTTT. Translation gives CASSHFGHSGNTIYF. Full variable domain (missing parts from reference TRBV28 and TRBJ1-3): DVKVTQSSRYLVKRTGEKVFLECVQDMDHENMFWYRQDPGLGLRLIYFSYDVKMKEKGDIPEGYSVSREKKERFSLILESASTNQTSMYLCASSHFGHSGNTIYFGEGSWLTVV.

CDR3 nucleotides: TGTGCCAGCAGCTTGGATGTCAGGGGTCCAGAGACCCAGTACTTC. Translated, it gives CASSLDVRGPETQYF. The chain joins TRBV5-6 to TRBJ2-5, with a weak D call TRBD1 (6 bases). The V end was cut by 0 bases, the J end by 4 bases, with 13 bases between. The CDR3 totals 15 residues. Germline CDR1 SGHDT, CDR2 YYEEEE.

V usage is TRBV4-2 and J usage is TRBJ1-2; 10 bases match TRBD1. The CDR3 totals 19 residues. Per the germline V gene, CDR1 is LGHNA and CDR2 is YNFKEQ. The junction had 11 bases not matched to a gene; V was cut back by 1 base and J by 0 bases. CDR3 amino acids: CASSQGSRGQGLANYGYTF. The CDR3 DNA is TGTGCCAGCAGCCAAGGAAGTAGGGGACAGGGGCTTGCTAACTATGGCTACACCTTC.

This clone was recorded only once. This chain joins TRBV27 and TRBJ2-5; possible D gene TRBD2, 5 bases. Deletions cut 3 bases from V and 5 bases from J, with 13 bases between. The length of the CDR3 is 14 residues. Germline CDR1 MNHEY, CDR2 SMNVEV (reference sequence). The CDR3 here is CASSFLGESETQYF. The CDR3 coding sequence is TGTGCCAGCAGTTTTCTCGGGGAGTCGGAGACCCAGTACTTC.

The CDR3 region has the DNA TGTGCCAGCAGCTTAGGTGGTAGGGTCAGGGGGTTTCATCAGCCCCAGCATTTT. Its protein product is CASSLGGRVRGFHQPQHF. The chain links TRBV7-8 to TRBJ1-5; 7 nucleotides match TRBD1. Trimming removed 1 base from V and 5 bases from J; junction bases left unmatched: 14. This CDR3 is built from 18 residues. Germline loops: CDR1 SGHVS, CDR2 FQNEAQ.

The genes are TRBV6-1 and TRBJ1-1; D gene unclear. V was pared by 7 bases and J by 4 bases, with 16 bases between. The CDR3 has 14 amino acids. Germline V gene data show CDR1 as MNHNS and CDR2 as SASEGT. The CDR3 region is CASNDRVMSTEAFF. The CDR3 nucleotides read TGTGCCAGCAACGACCGGGTAATGAGCACTGAAGCTTTCTTT.

The count of this clone is one. V and J are TRBV28 and TRBJ2-1, with 10 bases aligning to TRBD1. Germline V gives CDR1 MDHEN, CDR2 SYDVKM. V lost 6 bases and J lost 0; bases outside the gene matches: 17. The CDR3 consists of 20 residues. This CDR3 is CASRPDSDRGIAASYNEQFF. Here the CDR3 DNA reads TGTGCCAGCAGACCGGATTCGGACAGGGGGATAGCGGCCTCCTACAATGAGCAGTTCTTC.

About this clone: At the DNA level, this CDR3 is encoded by other sequences in the same sample as well. The CDR3 coding sequence is TGTGCCAGCAGTGACAGCAGCTACGAGCAGTACTTC. It encodes CASSDSSYEQYF. V is TRBV2 and J is TRBJ2-7; D not certain. The V end lost 3 bases, the J end lost 3 bases, and 6 bases lay between the germline ends. The CDR3 totals 12 residues. Germline CDR1 reads SNHLY; CDR2 reads FYNNEI.

This chain joins TRBV7-2 and TRBJ2-5; TRBD2 matches 8 bases. The J call is doubtful: the DNA matches TRBJ2-7 better. In germline, CDR1 is SGHTA, CDR2 FQGNSA. The CDR3 spans 15 residues. CDR3 loop: CASSLTGLGAYEQYF. CDR3 DNA: TGTGCCAGCAGCCTCACGGGACTAGGAGCCTACGAGCAGTACTTC.

This sequence joins TRBV6-5 and TRBJ1-2, with a weak D call TRBD1 (5 bases). Trimming took 10 bases from V and 3 from J, leaving 12 bases between them. Germline V gene sequence: CDR1 MNHEY, CDR2 SVGAGI. This CDR3 is 12 amino acids long. The CDR3 nucleotides are TGTGCCATCGGGACGGATGACTATGGCTACACCTTC. It encodes CAIGTDDYGYTF.

The CDR3 sequence is CASSLVAGPQETQYF. DNA for the CDR3: TGCGCCAGCAGCTTGGTAGCAGGCCCCCAAGAGACCCAGTACTTC. The rearrangement links TRBV5-1 to TRBJ2-5; no firm D call. The germline V gene encodes CDR1 SGHRS and CDR2 YFSETQ. This CDR3 is 15 amino acids long. The V and J ends lost 0 bases and 1 base respectively, with 10 bases between them.

Remarks on this clone: A much larger clone lies one base from this, so it may be a read error. Other DNA variants within this sample encode the same CDR3. This chain joins TRBV9 and TRBJ1-1; no definite D call. The CDR3 length is 13 residues. CDR1 and CDR2 (germline): SGDLS, YYNGEE. V lost 0 bases and J 1 base, leaving 4 bases between the germline ends. CDR3 DNA: TGTGCCAGCAGCGTAGGGAGGAACACTGAAGCTTTCTTT. Encoded protein: CASSVGRNTEAFF.